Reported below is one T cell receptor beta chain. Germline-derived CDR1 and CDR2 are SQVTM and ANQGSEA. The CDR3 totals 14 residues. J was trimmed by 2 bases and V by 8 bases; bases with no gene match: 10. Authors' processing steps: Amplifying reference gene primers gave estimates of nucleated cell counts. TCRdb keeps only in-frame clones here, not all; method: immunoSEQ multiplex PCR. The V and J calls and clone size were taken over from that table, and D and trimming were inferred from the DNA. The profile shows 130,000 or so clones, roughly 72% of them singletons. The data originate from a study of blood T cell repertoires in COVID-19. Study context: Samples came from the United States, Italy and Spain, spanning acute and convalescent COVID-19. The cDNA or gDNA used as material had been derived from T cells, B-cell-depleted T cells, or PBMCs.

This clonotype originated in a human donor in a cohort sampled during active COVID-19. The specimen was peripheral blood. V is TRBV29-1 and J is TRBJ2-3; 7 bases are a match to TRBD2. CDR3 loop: CSFFGGEVTDTQYF. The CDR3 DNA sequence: TGCAGCTTTTTTGGGGGGGAGGTCACAGATACGCAGTATTTT.